Following are 5 T cell receptor beta chains from one sample sequenced in a study of blood T cell repertoires in COVID-19. The method was immunoSEQ multiplex PCR; TCRdb's version includes in-frame clones alone and lacks a portion of them. The sample has about 220,000 clones; approximately 83% are singletons. Specimen: PBMCs or T cells enriched from blood (not recorded which). The receptors here all came from a woman aged 35 to 49 with acute COVID-19.

This chain connects TRBV7-3 to TRBJ2-1; D ambiguous. V lost 5 bases, J lost 6 bases, and 17 bases lay in between. Germline CDR1 SGHTA, CDR2 FQGTGA. This CDR3 has 15 residues. In nucleotides, the CDR3 is TGTGCCAGCAGCCCCCGGGTGACGGCCGTCAATGAGCAGTTCTTC. This encodes CASSPRVTAVNEQFF.

The chain links TRBV14 to TRBJ1-6; D is uncertain. CDR1 is SGHDN, CDR2 FVKESK, per germline. The CDR3 contains 15 residues. Trimming pared 1 base from V and 10 bases from J, leaving 14 bases between. For the CDR3, the DNA is TGTGCCAGCAGCCAAGGGCTGAGAGGGCGGTCACCCCTCCACTTT. Amino acids: CASSQGLRGRSPLHF.

This sequence joins TRBV3-1 (or the pseudogene TRBV3-2) and TRBJ2-3, with TRBD2 identical over 10 bases. Germline CDR1 is LGHDT and CDR2 is YNNKEL (reference sequence). This CDR3 has 19 residues. Losses at the gene ends were 0 bases for V and 6 bases for J; bases not matched to a gene: 15. Written as DNA, the CDR3 is TGTGCCAGCAGCCAAGACTTTGGGCGGACTAGCGGTGGGCCGGATACGCAGTATTTT. Translating gives CASSQDFGRTSGGPDTQYF.

Regarding this clone: One end of the junction fails to match germline, which may point to a read error. The V call is TRBV12-3 or TRBV12-4, the J call TRBJ1-3; D unresolved. The length of the CDR3 is 11 residues. The CDR3 loop is CAGSLGGTIYF. The CDR3 DNA follows: TGTGCCGGCAGTTTAGGAGGCACCATATATTTT.

This chain joins TRBV24-1 and TRBJ1-5; D is unresolved. The germline V and J ends were trimmed by 5 bases and 7 bases, with 14 bases remaining between them. The CDR3 runs to 14 residues. The germline CDR1 and CDR2 sequences are KGHDR and SFDVKD. CDR3 amino acids: CATSVGGLLQPQHF. In DNA form, the CDR3 reads TGTGCCACCAGTGTCGGAGGGTTGCTACAGCCCCAGCATTTT.